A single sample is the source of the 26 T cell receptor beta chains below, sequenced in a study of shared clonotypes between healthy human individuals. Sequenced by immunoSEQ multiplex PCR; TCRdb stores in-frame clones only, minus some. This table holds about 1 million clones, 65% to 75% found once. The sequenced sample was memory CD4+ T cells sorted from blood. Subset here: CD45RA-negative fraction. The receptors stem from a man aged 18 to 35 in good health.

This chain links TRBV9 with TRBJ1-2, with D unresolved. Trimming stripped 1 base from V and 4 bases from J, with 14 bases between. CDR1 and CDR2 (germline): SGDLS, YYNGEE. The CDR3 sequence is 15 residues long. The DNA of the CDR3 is TGTGCCAGCAGCGTAATGGGCGACGCGACCTATGGCTACACCTTC. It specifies CASSVMGDATYGYTF. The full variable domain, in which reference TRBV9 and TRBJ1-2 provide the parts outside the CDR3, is DSGVTQTPKHLITATGQRVTLRCSPRSGDLSVYWYQQSLDQGLQFLIQYYNGEERAKGNILERFSAQQFPDLHSELNLSSLELGDSALYFCASSVMGDATYGYTFGSGTRLTVV.

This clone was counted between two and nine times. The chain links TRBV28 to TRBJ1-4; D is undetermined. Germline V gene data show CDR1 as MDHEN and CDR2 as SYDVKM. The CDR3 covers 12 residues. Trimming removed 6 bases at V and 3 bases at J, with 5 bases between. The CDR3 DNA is TGTGCCAGCAGGGAGTCTAATGAAAAACTGTTTTTT. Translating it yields CASRESNEKLFF.

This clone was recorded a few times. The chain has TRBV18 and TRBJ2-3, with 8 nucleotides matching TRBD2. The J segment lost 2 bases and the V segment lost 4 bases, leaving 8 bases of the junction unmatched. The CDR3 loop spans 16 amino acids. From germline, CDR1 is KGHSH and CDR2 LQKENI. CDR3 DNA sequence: TGTGCCAGCTCACTAGTCAGCGGGGGTAACACAGATACGCAGTATTTT. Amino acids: CASSLVSGGNTDTQYF.

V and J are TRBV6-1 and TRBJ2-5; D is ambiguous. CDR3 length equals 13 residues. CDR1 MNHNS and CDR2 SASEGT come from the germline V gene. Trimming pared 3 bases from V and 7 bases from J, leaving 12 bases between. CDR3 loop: CASSDTRATTQYF. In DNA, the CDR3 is TGTGCCAGCAGTGATACACGGGCAACGACCCAGTACTTC.

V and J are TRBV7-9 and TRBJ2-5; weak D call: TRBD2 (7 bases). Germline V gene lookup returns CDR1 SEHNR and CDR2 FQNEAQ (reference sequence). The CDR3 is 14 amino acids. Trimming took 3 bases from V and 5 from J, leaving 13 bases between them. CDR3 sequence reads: CASSFGGGAETQYF. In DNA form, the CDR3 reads TGTGCCAGCAGCTTTGGAGGGGGGGCCGAGACCCAGTACTTC.

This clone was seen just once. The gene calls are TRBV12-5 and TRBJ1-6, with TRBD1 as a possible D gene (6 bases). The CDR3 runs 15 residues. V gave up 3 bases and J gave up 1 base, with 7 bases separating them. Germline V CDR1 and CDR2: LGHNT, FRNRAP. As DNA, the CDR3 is TGTGCTAGTGGTTTAGGGGGGTCCTATAATTCACCCCTCCACTTT. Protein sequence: CASGLGGSYNSPLHF.

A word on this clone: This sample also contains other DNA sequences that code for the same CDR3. The CDR3 nucleotides are TGTGCCAGCAGTTACTCTAGCTCCTACGAGCAGTACTTC. This codes for CASSYSSSYEQYF. This chain uses TRBV6-6 with TRBJ2-7, with D unresolved. CDR3 length: 13 amino acids. The V end was cut by 0 bases, the J end by 0 bases, with 3 bases between. Germline CDR1 MNHNY, CDR2 SVGAGI (reference sequence).

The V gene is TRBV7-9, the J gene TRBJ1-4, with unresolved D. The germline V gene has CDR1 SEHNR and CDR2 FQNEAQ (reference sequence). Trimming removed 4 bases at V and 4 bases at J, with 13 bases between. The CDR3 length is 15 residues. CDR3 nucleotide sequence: TGTGCCAGCAGCTCCGGTGGCAGAAGTAATGAAAAACTGTTTTTT. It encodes CASSSGGRSNEKLFF.

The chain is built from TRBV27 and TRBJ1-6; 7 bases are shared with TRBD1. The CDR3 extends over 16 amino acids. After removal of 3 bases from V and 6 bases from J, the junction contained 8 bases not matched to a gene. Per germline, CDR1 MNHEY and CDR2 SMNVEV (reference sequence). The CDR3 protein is CASSLGMGQTNSPLHF. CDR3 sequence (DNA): TGTGCCAGCAGTTTGGGGATGGGACAGACTAATTCACCCCTCCACTTT.

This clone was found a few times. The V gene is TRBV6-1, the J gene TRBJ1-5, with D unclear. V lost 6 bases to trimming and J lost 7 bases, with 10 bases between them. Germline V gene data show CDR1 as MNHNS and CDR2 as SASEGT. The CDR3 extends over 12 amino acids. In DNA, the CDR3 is TGTGCCAGCAGAACTACGGGGCAGCCCCAGCATTTT. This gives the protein CASRTTGQPQHF.

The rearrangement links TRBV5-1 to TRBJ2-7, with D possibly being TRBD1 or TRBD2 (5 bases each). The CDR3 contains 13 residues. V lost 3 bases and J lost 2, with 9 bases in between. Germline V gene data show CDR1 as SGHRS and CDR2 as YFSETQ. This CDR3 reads CASSSGTPYEQYF. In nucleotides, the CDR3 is TGCGCCAGCAGCTCCGGGACGCCCTACGAGCAGTACTTC.

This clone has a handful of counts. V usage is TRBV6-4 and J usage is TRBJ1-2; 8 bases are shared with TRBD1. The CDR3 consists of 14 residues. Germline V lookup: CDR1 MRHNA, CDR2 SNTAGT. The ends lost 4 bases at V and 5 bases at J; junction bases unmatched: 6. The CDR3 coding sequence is TGTGCCAGCAGTGTCGACAGGGGTTCGTATGGCTACACCTTC. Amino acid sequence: CASSVDRGSYGYTF.

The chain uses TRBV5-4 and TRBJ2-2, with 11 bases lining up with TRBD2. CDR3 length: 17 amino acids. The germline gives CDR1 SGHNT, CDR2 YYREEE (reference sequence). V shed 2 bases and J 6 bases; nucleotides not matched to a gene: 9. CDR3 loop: CASSFLTSGGGAGELFF. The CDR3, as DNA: TGTGCCAGCAGCTTTCTCACTAGCGGGGGCGGGGCCGGGGAGCTGTTTTTT.

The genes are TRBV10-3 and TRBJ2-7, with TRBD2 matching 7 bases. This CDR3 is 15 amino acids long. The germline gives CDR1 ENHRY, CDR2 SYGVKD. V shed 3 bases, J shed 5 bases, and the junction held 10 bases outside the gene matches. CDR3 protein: CAISETFTGRNEQYF. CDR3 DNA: TGTGCCATCAGTGAAACCTTTACCGGGAGGAACGAGCAGTACTTC.

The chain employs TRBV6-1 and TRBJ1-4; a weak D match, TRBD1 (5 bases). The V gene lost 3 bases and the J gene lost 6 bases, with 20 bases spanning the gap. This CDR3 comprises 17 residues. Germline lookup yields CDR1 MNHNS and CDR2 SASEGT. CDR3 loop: CASSETIPGPGDEKLFF. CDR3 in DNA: TGTGCCAGCAGTGAGACTATACCGGGACCCGGGGATGAAAAACTGTTTTTT.

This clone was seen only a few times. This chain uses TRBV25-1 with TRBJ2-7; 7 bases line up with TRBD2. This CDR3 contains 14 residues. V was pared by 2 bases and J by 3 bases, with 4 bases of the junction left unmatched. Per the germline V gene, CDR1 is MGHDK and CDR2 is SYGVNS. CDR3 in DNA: TGTGCCAGCAGTGAAGCGGGAGATCGCTACGAGCAGTACTTC. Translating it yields CASSEAGDRYEQYF.

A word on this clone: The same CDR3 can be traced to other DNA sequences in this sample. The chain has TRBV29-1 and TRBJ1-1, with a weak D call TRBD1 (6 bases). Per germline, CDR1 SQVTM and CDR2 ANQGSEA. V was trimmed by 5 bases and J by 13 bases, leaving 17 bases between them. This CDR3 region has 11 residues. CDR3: CSVLQGMVDFF. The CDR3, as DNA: TGCAGCGTTTTACAGGGAATGGTTGATTTCTTT. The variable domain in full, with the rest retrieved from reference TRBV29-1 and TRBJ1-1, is SAVISQKPSRDICQRGTSLTIQCQVDSQVTMMFWYRQQPGQSLTLIATANQGSEATYESGFVIDKFPISRPNLTFSTLTVSNMSPEDSSIYLCSVLQGMVDFFGQGTRLTVV.

The CDR3 nucleotides read TGCGCCAGCAGCGCGACAGCCTCCTACAATGAGCAGTTCTTC. Amino acid sequence: CASSATASYNEQFF. The V call is TRBV5-1, the J call TRBJ2-1; perhaps TRBD1 as D (5 bases). This CDR3 spans 14 amino acids. V lost 4 bases to trimming and J lost 0 bases, with 8 bases between them. Per germline, CDR1 SGHRS and CDR2 YFSETQ.

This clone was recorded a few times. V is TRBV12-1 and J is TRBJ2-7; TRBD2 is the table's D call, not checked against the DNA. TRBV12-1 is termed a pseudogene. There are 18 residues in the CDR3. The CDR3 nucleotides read TGTGCCAGCAGCTTTGGGTTGAAGACGGGAGGAAACCCCTACGAGCAGTACTTC. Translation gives CASSFGLKTGGNPYEQYF.

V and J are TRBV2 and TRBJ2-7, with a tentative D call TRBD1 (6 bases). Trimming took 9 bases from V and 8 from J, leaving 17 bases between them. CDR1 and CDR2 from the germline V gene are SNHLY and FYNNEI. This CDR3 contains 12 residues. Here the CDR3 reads CARGEDRLQQYF. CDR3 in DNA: TGTGCCAGAGGGGAAGACAGGCTCCAGCAGTACTTC.

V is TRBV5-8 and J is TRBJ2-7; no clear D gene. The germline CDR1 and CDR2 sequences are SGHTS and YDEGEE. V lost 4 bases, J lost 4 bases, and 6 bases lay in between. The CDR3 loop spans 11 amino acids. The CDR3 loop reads CASSLEYEQYF. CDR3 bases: TGTGCCAGCAGCCTAGAATACGAGCAGTACTTC.

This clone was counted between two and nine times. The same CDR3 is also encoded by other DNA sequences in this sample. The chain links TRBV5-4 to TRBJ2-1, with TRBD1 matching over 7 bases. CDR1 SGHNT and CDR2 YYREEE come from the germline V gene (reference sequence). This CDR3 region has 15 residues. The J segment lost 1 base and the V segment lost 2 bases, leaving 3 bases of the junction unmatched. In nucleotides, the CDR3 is TGTGCCAGCAGCTTAGACAGGGAGTCCTACAATGAGCAGTTCTTC. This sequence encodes CASSLDRESYNEQFF.

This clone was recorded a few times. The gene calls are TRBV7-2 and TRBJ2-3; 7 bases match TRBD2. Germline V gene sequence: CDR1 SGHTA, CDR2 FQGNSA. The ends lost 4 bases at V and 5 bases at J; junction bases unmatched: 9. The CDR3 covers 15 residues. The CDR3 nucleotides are TGTGCCAGCAGCTCCCGTAGCGGGTTGGGAGATACGCAGTATTTT. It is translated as CASSSRSGLGDTQYF.

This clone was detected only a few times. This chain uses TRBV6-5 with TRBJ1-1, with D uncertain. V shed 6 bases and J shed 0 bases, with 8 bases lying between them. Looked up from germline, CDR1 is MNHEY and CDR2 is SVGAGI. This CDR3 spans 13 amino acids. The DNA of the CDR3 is TGTGCCAGCAGGAAGACATTGAACACTGAAGCTTTCTTT. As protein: CASRKTLNTEAFF.

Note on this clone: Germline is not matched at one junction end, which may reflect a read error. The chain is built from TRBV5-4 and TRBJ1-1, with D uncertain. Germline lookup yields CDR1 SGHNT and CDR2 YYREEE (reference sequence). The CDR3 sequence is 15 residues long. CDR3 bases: TGCGCCAGCAGCCAAGATCCGAATGTCAACACTGAAGCTTTCTTT. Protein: CASSQDPNVNTEAFF.

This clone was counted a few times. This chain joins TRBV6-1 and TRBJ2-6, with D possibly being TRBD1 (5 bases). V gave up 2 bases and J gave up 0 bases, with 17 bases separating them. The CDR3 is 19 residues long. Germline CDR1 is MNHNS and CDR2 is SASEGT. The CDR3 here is CASSEHQGWAFSGANVLTF. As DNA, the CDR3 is TGTGCCAGCAGTGAACACCAGGGTTGGGCCTTCTCTGGGGCCAACGTCCTGACTTTC.